This T cell receptor beta chain was retrieved from a study of cytomegalovirus exposure and HLA in healthy donors. The study, taken as a whole, reports: Researchers reported in a later analysis that common viral pathogens appeared linked to several top clusters.

Donors sampled were nominally healthy, though unrecorded immune exposures were likely. As concerns this clone: What it binds is not known.

A multiplex PCR was run with 60 Vbeta primers and 13 Jbeta primers. Profiling relied on immunoSEQ multiplex PCR, and the TCRdb table lists in-frame clones only, not all of them. The data hold 120,000 or so clones, with approximately 15% observed a single time. The sample consisted of PBMCs. The sequence came from a woman younger than 35 in good health and CMV-seronegative.

The CDR3 loop is CASSDGQGGTDTQYF. For the CDR3, the DNA is TGTGCCAGCAGTGACGGACAGGGGGGCACAGATACGCAGTATTTT. The chain recombines TRBV6-4 with TRBJ2-3; 10 nucleotides line up with TRBD1. The CDR3 covers 15 residues. Trimming took 2 bases from V and 1 from J; bases not matched to a gene: 0. Looked up from germline, CDR1 is MRHNA and CDR2 is SNTAGT.